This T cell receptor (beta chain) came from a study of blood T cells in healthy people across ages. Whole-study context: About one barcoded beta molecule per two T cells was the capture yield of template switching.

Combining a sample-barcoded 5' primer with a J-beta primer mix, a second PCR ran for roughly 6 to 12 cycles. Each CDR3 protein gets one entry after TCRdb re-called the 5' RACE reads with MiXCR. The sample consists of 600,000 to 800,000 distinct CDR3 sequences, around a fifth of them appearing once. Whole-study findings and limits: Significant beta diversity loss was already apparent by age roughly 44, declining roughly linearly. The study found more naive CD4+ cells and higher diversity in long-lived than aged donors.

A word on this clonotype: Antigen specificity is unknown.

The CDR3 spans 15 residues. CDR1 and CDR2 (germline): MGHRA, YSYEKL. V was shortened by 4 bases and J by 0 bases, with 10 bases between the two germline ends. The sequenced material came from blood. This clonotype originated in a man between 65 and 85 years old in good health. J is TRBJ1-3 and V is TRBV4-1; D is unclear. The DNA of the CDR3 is TGCGCCAGCAGCCGGAGTGCCGACTCTGGAAACACCATATATTTT. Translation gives CASSRSADSGNTIYF.